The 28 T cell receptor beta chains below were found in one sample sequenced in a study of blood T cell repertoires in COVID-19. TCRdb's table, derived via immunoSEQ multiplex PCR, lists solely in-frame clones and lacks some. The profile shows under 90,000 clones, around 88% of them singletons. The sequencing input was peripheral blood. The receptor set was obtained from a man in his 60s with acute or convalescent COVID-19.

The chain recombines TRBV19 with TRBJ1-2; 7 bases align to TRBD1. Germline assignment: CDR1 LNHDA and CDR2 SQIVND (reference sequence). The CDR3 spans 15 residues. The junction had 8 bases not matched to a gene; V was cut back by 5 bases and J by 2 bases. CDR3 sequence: CASSPRQGWNYGYTF. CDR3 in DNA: TGTGCCAGTAGTCCGCGACAGGGTTGGAACTATGGCTACACCTTC.

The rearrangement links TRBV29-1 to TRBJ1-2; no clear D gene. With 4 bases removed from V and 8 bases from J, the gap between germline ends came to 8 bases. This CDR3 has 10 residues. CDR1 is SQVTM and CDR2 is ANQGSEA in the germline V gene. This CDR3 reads CSVVGGGYTF. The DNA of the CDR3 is TGCAGCGTTGTGGGAGGCGGCTACACCTTC.

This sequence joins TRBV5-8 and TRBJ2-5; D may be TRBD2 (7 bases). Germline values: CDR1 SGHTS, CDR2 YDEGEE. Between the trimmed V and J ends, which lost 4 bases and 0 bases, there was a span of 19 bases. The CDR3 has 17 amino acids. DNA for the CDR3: TGTGCCAGCAGCAAGAAGGGCGGGGGCTGGTACCAAGAGACCCAGTACTTC. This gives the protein CASSKKGGGWYQETQYF.

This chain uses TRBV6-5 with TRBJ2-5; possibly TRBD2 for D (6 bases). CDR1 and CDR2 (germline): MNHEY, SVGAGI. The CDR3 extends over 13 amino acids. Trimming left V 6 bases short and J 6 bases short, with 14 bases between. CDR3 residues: CASRSRAGKTQYF. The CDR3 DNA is TGTGCCAGCAGAAGCAGGGCGGGGAAGACCCAGTACTTC.

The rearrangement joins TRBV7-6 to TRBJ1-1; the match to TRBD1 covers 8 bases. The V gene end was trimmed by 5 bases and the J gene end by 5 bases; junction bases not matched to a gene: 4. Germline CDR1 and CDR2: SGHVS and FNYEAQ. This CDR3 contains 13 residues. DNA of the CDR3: TGTGCCAGCAGCCTACAGGGGGGGACTGAAGCTTTCTTT. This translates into CASSLQGGTEAFF.

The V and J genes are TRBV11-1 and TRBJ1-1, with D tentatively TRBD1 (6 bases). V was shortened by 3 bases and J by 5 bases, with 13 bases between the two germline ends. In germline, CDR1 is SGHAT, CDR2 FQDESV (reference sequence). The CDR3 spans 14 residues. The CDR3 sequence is CASSFQTGRTEAFF. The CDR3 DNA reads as TGTGCCAGCAGCTTCCAAACAGGGCGAACTGAAGCTTTCTTT.

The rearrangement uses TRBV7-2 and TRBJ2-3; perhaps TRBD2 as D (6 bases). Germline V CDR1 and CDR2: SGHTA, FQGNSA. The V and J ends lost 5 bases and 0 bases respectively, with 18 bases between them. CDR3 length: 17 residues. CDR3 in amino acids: CASSLTSSLTSTDTQYF. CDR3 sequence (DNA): TGTGCCAGCAGCCTGACTAGTTCCTTAACTAGCACAGATACGCAGTATTTT.

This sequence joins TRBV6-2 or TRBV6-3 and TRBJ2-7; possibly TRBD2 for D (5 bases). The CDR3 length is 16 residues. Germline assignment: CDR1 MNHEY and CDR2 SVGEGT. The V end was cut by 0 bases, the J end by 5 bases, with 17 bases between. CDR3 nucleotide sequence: TGTGCCAGCAGTTACTCTGGCTCCCCCGCGGAGGACGAGCAGTACTTC. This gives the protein CASSYSGSPAEDEQYF.

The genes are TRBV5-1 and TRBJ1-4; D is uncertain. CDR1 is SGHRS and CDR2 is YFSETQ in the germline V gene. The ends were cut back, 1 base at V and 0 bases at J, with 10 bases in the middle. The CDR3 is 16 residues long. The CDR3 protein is CASSLLSGATNEKLFF. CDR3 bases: TGCGCCAGCAGCTTGTTGAGCGGGGCAACTAATGAAAAACTGTTTTTT. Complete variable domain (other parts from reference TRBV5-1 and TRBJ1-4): KAGVTQTPRYLIKTRGQQVTLSCSPISGHRSVSWYQQTPGQGLQFLFEYFSETQRNKGNFPGRFSGRQFSNSRSEMNVSTLELGDSALYLCASSLLSGATNEKLFFGSGTQLSVL.

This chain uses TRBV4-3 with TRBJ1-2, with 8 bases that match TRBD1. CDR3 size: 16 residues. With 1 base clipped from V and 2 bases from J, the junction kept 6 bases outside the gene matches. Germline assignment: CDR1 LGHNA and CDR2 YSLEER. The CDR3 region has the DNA TGCGCCAGCAGCCAAGTGACAGGGGCCCCGAACTATGGCTACACCTTC. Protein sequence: CASSQVTGAPNYGYTF.

In DNA, the CDR3 is TGTGCCAGCAGCTTGACTAGCGGACCAACAATCCATGGGCAGTATTTT. Encoded protein: CASSLTSGPTIHGQYF. The chain recombines TRBV5-6 with TRBJ2-3; TRBD2 aligns across 8 bases. V was clipped by 1 base and J by 11 bases; unmatched bases: 15. The CDR3 length is 16 residues. CDR1 is SGHDT and CDR2 is YYEEEE in the germline V gene.

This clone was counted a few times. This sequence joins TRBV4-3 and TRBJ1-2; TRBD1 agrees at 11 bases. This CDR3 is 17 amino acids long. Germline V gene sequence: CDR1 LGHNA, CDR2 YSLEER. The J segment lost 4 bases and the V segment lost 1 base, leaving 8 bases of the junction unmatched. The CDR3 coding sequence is TGCGCCAGCAGCCAAGTCTATAGGACAGGGGGCGTCTATGGCTACACCTTC. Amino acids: CASSQVYRTGGVYGYTF.

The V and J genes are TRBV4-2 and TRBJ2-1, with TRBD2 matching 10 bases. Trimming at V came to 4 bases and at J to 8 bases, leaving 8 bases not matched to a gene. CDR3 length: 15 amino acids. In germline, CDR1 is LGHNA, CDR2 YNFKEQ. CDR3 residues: CASSLRSGGADEQFF. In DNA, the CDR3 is TGTGCCAGCAGCCTCCGGAGCGGGGGGGCCGATGAGCAGTTCTTC.

CDR3 sequence: CATSRGNSNQPQHF. The CDR3 DNA reads as TGTGCCACCAGTAGGGGGAATAGCAATCAGCCCCAGCATTTT. The chain carries TRBV24-1 and TRBJ1-5; a weak D match, TRBD1 (6 bases). The V gene's germline CDR1 is KGHDR and CDR2 SFDVKD. The CDR3 covers 14 residues. Trimming took 6 bases from V and 0 from J, leaving 8 bases between them.

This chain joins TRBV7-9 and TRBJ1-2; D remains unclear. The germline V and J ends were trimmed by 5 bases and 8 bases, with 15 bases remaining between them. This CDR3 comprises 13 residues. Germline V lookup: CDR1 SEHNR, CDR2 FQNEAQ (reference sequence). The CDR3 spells CASSPQDFGGYTF. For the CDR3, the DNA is TGTGCCAGCAGCCCCCAGGACTTCGGGGGCTACACCTTC. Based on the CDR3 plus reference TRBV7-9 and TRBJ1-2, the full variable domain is DTGVSQNPRHKITKRGQNVTFRCDPISEHNRLYWYRQTLGQGPEFLTYFQNEAQLEKSRLLSDRFSAERPKGSFSTLEIQRTEQGDSAMYLCASSPQDFGGYTFGSGTRLTVV.

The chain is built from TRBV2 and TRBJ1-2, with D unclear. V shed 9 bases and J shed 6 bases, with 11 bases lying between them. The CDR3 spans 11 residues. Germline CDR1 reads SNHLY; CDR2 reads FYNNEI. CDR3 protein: CASLGRDGYTF. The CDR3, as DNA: TGTGCCAGTCTTGGGAGGGATGGCTACACCTTC.

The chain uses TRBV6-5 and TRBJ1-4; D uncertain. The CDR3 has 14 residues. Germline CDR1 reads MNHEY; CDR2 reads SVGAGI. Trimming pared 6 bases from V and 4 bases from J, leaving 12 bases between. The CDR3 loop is CASRREWGNEKLFF. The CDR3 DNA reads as TGTGCCAGCAGGAGGGAGTGGGGTAATGAAAAACTGTTTTTT.

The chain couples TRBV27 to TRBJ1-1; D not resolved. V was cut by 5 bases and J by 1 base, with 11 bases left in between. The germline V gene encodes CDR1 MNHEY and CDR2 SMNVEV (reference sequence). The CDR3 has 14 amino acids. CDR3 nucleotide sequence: TGTGCCAGCAGTCCAAACTATGGGAACACTGAAGCTTTCTTT. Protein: CASSPNYGNTEAFF.

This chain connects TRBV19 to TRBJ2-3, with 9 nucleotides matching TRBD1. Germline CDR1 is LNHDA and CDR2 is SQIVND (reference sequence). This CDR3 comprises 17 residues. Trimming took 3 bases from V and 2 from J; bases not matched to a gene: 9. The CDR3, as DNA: TGTGCCAGTAGTATGGGACAGGGAATGGCCCTCACAGATACGCAGTATTTT. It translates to CASSMGQGMALTDTQYF. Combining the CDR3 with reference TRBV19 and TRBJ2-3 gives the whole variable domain DGGITQSPKYLFRKEGQNVTLSCEQNLNHDAMYWYRQDPGQGLRLIYYSQIVNDFQKGDIAEGYSVSREKKESFPLTVTSAQKNPTAFYLCASSMGQGMALTDTQYFGPGTRLTVL.

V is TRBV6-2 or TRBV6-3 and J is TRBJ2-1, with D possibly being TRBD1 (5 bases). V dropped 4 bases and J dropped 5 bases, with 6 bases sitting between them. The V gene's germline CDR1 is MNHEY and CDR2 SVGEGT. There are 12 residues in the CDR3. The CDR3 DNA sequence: TGTGCCAGCAGTTTACAGGACAATGAGCAGTTCTTC. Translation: CASSLQDNEQFF.

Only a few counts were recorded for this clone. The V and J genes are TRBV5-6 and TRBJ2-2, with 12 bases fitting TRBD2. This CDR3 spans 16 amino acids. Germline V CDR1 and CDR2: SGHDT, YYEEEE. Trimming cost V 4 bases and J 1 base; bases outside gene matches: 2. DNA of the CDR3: TGTGCCAGCAGCATACTAGCGGGGGGGAACACCGGGGAGCTGTTTTTT. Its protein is CASSILAGGNTGELFF.

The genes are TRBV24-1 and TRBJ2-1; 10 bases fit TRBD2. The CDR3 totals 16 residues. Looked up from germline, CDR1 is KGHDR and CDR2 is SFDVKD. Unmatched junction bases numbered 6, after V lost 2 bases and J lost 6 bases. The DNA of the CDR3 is TGTGCCACCAGTGATTCGTTTAGCGGGGGGTCCAATGAGCAGTTCTTC. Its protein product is CATSDSFSGGSNEQFF.

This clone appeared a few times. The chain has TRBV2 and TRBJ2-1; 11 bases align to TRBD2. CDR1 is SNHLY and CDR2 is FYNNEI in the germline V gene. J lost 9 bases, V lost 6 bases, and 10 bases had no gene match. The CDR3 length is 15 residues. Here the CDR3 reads CASRVGLAETSEQFF. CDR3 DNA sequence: TGTGCCAGCAGGGTGGGACTAGCGGAAACTTCTGAGCAGTTCTTC.

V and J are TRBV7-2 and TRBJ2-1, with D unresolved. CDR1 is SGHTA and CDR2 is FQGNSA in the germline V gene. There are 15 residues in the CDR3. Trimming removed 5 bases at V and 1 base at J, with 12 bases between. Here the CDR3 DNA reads TGTGCCAGCAGCCTCACAGACGGTTCCTACAATGAGCAGTTCTTC. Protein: CASSLTDGSYNEQFF.

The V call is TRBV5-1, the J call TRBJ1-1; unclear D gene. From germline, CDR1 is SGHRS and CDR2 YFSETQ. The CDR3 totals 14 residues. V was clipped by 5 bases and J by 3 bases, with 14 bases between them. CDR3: CASSGRMEDTEAFF. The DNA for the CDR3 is TGCGCCAGCAGTGGTCGGATGGAGGACACTGAAGCTTTCTTT.

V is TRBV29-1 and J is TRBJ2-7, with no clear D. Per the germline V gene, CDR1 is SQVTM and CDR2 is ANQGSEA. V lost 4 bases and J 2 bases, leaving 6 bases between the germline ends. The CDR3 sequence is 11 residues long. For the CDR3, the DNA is TGCAGCGTTGTACAGACCTACGAGCAGTACTTC. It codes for CSVVQTYEQYF.

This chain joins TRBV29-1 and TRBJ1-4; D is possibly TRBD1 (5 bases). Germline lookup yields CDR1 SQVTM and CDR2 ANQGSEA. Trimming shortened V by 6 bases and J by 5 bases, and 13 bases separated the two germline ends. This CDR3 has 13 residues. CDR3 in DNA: TGCAGCGTCATTGACAGCCCGAATGAAAAACTGTTTTTT. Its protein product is CSVIDSPNEKLFF.

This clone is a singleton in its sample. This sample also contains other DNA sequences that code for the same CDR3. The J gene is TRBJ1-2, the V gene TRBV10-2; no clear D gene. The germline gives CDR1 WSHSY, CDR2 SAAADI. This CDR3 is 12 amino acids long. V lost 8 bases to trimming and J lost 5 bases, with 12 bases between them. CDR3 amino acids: CASRTDSYGYTF. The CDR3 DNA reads TGCGCCAGCCGGACGGACTCTTATGGCTACACCTTC.